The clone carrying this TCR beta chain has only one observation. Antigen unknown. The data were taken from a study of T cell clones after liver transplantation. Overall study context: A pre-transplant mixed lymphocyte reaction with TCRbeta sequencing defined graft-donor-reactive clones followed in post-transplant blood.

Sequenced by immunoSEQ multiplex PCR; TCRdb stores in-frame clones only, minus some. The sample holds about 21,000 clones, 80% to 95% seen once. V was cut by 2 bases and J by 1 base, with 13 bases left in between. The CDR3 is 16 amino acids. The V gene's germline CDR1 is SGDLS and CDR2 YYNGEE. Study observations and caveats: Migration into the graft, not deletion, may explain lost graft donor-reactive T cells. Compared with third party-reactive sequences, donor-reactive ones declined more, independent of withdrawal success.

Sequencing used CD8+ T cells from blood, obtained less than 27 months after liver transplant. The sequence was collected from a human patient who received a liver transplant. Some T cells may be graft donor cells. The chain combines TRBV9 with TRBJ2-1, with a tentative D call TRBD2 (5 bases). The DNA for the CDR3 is TGTGCCAGCAGCGTGGCCACTAGACGATCCTACAATGAGCAGTTCTTC. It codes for CASSVATRRSYNEQFF.